This T cell receptor beta chain was obtained from a study of T cell changes during pregnancy in multiple sclerosis (dated by TCRdb to about 2019). In terms of the full investigation: The study examined how the T cell repertoire changed over the course of pregnancy in women with multiple sclerosis.

A few counts support this clone. The specificity of this receptor is unknown. The junction departs from germline at one end; a sequencing error may be responsible. Preparation of the library involved the immunoSEQ multiplex PCR assay. The immuneACCESS repertoire file appears here via TCRdb, limited to in-frame rearrangements. These files lack a portion of the clones; in checked studies, under half of the deficit traces to unresolved V genes, and the cause of the others is not known. A total of about 100,000 clones appear in this sample, around 93% of them only once. Approximately 0.97% of the sample is held by the ten biggest clonotypes. The CDR3 starts with the cysteine, ends with the phenylalanine, and has 15 residues. Only CDR3 DNA remains: 45 bases, in frame from the first base. Based on the germline V gene, the CDR1 and CDR2 sequences are MGHRA and YSYEKL.

Recombination connected TRBV4-1 to TRBJ2-7; 9 middle bases align to TRBD1. Material: peripheral blood, obtained before pregnancy. This TCR derives from a female donor with multiple sclerosis, enrolled in a pregnancy study. The bases read TGCGCCAGCAGCCAAGTACAGGGAGGACAGGGGAGGCTAAACTTC. Translated, this gives CASSQVQGGQGRLNF.